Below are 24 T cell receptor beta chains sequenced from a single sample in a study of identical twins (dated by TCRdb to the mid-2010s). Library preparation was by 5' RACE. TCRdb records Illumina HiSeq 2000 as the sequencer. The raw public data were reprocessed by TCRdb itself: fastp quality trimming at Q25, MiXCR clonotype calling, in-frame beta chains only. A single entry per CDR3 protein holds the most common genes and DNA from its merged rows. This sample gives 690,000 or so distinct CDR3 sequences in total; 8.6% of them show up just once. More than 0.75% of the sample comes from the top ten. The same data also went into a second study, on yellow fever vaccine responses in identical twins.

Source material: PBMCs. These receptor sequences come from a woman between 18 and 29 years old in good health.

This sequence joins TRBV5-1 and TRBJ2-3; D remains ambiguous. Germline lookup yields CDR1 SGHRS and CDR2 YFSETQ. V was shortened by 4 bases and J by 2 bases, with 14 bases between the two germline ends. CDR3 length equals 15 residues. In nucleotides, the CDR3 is TGCGCCAGCAGCCTTGGCTGGTCAACCACAGATACGCAGTATTTT. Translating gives CASSLGWSTTDTQYF.

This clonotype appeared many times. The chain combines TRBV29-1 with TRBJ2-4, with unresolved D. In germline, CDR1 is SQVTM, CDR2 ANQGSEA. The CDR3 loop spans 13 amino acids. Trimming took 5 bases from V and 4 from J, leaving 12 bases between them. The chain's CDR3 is CSVLLFEKNIQYF. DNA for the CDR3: TGCAGCGTTCTTTTATTCGAGAAAAACATTCAGTACTTC. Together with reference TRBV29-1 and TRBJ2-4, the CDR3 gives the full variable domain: SAVISQKPSRDICQRGTSLTIQCQVDSQVTMMFWYRQQPGQSLTLIATANQGSEATYESGFVIDKFPISRPNLTFSTLTVSNMSPEDSSIYLCSVLLFEKNIQYFGAGTRLSVL.

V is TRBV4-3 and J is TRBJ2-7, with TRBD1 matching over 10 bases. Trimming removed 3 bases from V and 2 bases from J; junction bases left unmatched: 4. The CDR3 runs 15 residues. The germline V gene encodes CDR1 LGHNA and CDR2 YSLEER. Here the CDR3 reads CASSHQGQGAYEQYF. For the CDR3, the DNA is TGCGCCAGCAGCCACCAAGGACAGGGGGCCTACGAGCAGTACTTC.

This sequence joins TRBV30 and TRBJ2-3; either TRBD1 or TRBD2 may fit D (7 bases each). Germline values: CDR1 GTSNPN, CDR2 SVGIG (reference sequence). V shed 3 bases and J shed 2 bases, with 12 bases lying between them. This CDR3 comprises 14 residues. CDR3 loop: CAWSRGGATDTQYF. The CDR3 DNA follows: TGTGCCTGGAGCAGGGGGGGCGCCACAGATACGCAGTATTTT.

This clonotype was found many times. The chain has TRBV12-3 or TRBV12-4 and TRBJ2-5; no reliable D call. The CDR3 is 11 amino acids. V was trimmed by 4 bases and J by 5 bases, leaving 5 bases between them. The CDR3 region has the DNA TGTGCCAGCAGTTCCGTGGAGACCCAGTACTTC. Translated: CASSSVETQYF.

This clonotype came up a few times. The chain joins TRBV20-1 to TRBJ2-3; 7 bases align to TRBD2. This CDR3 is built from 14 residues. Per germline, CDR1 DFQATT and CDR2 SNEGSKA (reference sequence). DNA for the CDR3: TGCAGCGCCCTCCTAGCGGTTGGCACAGATACGCAGTATTTT. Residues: CSALLAVGTDTQYF.

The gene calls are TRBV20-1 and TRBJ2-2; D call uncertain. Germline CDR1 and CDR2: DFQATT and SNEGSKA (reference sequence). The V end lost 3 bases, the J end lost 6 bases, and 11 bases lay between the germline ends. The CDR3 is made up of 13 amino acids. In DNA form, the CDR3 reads TGCAGTGCTAGCCCATTACTCCCCGGGGAGCTGTTTTTT. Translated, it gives CSASPLLPGELFF.

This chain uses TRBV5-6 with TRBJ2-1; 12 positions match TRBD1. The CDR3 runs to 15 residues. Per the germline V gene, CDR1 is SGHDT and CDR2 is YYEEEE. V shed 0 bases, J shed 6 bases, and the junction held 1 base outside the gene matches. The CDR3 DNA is TGTGCCAGCAGCTTGGTGGGACAGGGGGCCAATGAGCAGTTCTTC. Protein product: CASSLVGQGANEQFF.

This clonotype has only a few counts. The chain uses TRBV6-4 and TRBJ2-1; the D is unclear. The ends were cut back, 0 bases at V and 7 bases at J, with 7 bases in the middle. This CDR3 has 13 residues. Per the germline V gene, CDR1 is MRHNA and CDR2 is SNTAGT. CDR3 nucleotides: TGTGCCAGCAGTGACTCTAGAGCGAATGAGCAGTTCTTC. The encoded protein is CASSDSRANEQFF.

DNA of the CDR3: TGTGCCAGCAGCCCACTTCTGGCGGGGGGGACGAATGAGCAGTTCTTC. The encoded protein is CASSPLLAGGTNEQFF. The chain carries TRBV7-2 and TRBJ2-1, with 9 bases identical to TRBD2. The CDR3 length is 16 residues. The germline gives CDR1 SGHTA, CDR2 FQGNSA. V gave up 5 bases and J gave up 7 bases; unmatched junction bases: 12.

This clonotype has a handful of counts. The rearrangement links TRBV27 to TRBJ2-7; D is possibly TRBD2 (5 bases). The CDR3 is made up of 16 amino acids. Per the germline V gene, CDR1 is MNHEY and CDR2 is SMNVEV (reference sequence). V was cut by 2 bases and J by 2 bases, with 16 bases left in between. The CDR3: CASSLRPAEKPYEQYF. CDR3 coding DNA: TGTGCCAGCAGTTTACGCCCAGCGGAGAAGCCCTACGAGCAGTACTTC.

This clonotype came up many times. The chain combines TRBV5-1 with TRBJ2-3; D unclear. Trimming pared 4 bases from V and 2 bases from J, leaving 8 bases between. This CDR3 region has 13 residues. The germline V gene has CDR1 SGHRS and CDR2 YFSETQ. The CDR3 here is CASSQTVTDTQYF. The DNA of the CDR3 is TGCGCCAGCAGCCAGACCGTCACAGATACGCAGTATTTT. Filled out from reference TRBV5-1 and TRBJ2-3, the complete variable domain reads KAGVTQTPRYLIKTRGQQVTLSCSPISGHRSVSWYQQTPGQGLQFLFEYFSETQRNKGNFPGRFSGRQFSNSRSEMNVSTLELGDSALYLCASSQTVTDTQYFGPGTRLTVL.

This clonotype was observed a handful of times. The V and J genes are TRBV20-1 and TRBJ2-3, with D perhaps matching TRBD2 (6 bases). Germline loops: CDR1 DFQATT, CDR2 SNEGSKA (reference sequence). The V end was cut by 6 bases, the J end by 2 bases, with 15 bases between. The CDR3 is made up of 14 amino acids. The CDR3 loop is CSAQWGDTTDTQYF. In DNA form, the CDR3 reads TGCAGTGCCCAGTGGGGGGATACCACAGATACGCAGTATTTT.

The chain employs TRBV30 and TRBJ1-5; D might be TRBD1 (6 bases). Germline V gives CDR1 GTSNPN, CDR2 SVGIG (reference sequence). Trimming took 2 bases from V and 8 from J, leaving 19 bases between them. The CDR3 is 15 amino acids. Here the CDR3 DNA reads TGTGCCTGGAGTACTTCTGTGGGGGGCGGAGAGCCCCAGCATTTT. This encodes CAWSTSVGGGEPQHF.

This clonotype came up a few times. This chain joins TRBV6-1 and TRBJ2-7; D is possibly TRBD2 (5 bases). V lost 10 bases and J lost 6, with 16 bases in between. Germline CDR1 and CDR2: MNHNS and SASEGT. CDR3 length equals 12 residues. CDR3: CATQKREGEQYF. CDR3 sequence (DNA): TGTGCCACTCAGAAACGGGAAGGCGAGCAGTACTTC.

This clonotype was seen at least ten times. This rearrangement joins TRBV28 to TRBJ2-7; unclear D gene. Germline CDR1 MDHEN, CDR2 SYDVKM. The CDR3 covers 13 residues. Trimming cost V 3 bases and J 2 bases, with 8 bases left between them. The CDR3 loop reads CASSFESPYEQYF. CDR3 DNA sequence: TGTGCCAGCAGTTTCGAATCGCCCTACGAGCAGTACTTC. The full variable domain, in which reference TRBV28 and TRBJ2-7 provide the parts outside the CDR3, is DVKVTQSSRYLVKRTGEKVFLECVQDMDHENMFWYRQDPGLGLRLIYFSYDVKMKEKGDIPEGYSVSREKKERFSLILESASTNQTSMYLCASSFESPYEQYFGPGTRLTVT.

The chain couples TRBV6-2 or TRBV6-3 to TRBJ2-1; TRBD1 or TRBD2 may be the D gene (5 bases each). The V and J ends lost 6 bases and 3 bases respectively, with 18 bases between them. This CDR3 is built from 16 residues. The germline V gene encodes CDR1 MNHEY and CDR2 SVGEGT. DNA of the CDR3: TGTGCCAGCAGGCACGAGGGGAATCGAGTCTACAATGAGCAGTTCTTC. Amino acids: CASRHEGNRVYNEQFF.

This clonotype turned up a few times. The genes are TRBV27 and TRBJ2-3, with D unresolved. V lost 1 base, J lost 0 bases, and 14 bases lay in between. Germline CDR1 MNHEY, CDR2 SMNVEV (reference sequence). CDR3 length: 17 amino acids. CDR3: CASSLFRTKSSTDTQYF. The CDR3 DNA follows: TGTGCCAGCAGTTTATTCCGTACAAAATCTAGCACAGATACGCAGTATTTT.

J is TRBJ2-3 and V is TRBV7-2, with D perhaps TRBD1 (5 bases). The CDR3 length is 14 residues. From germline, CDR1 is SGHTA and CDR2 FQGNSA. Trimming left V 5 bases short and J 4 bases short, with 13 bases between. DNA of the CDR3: TGTGCCAGCAGCCGCCAGGGTGCCTCAGATACGCAGTATTTT. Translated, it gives CASSRQGASDTQYF.

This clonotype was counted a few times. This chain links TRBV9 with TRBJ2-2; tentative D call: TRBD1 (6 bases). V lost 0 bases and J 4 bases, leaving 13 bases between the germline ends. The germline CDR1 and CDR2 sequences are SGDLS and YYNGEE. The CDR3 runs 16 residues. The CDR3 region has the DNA TGTGCCAGCAGCGTAGAGGGAAGGGGGATCACCGGGGAGCTGTTTTTT. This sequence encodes CASSVEGRGITGELFF.

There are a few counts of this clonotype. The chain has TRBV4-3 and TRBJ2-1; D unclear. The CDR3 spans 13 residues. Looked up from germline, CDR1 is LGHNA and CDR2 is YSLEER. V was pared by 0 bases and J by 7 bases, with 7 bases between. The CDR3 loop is CASSQDTLNEQFF. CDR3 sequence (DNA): TGCGCCAGCAGCCAAGATACCCTAAATGAGCAGTTCTTC.

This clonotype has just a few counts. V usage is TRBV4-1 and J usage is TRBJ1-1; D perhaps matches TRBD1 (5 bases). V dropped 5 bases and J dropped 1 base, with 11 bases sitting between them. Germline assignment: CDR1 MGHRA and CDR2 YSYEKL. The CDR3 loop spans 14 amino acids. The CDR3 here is CASSSQVENTEAFF. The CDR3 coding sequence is TGCGCCAGCAGCTCACAGGTGGAGAACACTGAAGCTTTCTTT.

CDR3 amino acids: CASSGLQDEQYF. As DNA, the CDR3 is TGTGCCAGCAGCGGCCTACAGGACGAGCAGTACTTC. V is TRBV9 and J is TRBJ2-7, with D possibly matching TRBD1 (5 bases). The CDR3 spans 12 residues. Germline V gene lookup returns CDR1 SGDLS and CDR2 YYNGEE. Trimming removed 3 bases at V and 5 bases at J, with 9 bases between.

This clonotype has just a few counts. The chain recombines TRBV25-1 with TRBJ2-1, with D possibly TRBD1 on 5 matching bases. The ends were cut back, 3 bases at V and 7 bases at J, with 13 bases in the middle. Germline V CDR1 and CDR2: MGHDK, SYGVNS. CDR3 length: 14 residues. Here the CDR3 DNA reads TGTGCCAGCAGTGAGGTAGGCAGGGTTAATGAGCAGTTCTTC. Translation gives CASSEVGRVNEQFF.